This T cell receptor (beta chain) was sequenced in a study of PD-1 blockade in classical Hodgkin lymphoma. General study points: Unlike CD8+ TCR diversity, which did not rise significantly by C4D1, CD4+ TCR diversity did.

Generated by immunoSEQ multiplex PCR, the TCRdb table keeps only in-frame clones and is missing some. The sample includes fewer than 90,000 clones, about nine tenths of them seen just once. The CDR3 contains 19 residues. CDR1 is MGHRA and CDR2 is YSYEKL in the germline V gene. V lost 0 bases and J 7 bases, leaving 24 bases between the germline ends. Each of the patients experienced relapse following autologous stem cell transplantation, and their brentuximab vedotin exposure differed. A word on this clone: What it binds is unknown.

The specimen comprised peripheral blood mononuclear cells (PBMCs), sampled at baseline. V is TRBV4-1 and J is TRBJ1-4; possibly TRBD1 for D (5 bases). The source of this sequence is a human donor with classical Hodgkin lymphoma. As DNA, the CDR3 is TGCGCCAGCAGCCAAGATCTCCCGCGGGGGAGGGCGATAGGTGAAAAACTGTTTTTT. The encoded protein is CASSQDLPRGRAIGEKLFF.